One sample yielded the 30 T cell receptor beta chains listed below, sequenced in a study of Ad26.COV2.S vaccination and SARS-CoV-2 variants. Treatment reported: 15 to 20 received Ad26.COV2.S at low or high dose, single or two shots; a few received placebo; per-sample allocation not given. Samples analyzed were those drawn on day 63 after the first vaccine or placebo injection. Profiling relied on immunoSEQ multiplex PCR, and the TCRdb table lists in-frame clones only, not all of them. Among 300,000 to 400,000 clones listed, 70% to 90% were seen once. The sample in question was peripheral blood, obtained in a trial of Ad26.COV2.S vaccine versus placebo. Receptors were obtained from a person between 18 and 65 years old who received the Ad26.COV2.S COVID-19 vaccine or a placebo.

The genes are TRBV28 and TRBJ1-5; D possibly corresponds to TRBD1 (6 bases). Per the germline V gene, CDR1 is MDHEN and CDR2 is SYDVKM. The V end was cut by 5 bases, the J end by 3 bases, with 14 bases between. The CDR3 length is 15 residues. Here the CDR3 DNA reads TGTGCCAGCAGTGTAGACAGGCGATCCAATCAGCCCCAGCATTTT. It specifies CASSVDRRSNQPQHF.

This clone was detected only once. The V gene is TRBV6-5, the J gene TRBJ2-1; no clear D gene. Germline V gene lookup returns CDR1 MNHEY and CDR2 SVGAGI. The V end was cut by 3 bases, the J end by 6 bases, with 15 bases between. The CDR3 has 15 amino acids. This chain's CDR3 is CASSYLSSSVNEQFF. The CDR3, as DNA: TGTGCCAGCAGTTATCTTTCCTCGTCGGTCAATGAGCAGTTCTTC.

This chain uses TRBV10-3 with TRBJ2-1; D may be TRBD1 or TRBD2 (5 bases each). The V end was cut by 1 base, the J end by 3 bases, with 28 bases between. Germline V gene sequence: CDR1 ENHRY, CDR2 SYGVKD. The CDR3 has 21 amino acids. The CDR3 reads CAISEWGGVEGSPKGYNEQFF. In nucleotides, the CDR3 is TGTGCCATCAGTGAGTGGGGTGGGGTTGAGGGGAGCCCGAAGGGCTACAATGAGCAGTTCTTC.

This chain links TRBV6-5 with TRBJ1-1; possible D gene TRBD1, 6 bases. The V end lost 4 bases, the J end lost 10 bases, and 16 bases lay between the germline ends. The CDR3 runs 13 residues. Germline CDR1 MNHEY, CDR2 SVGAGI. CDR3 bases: TGTGCCAGCAGTTCTACCGTGGGGGCGGGAGCTTTCTTT. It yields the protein CASSSTVGAGAFF.

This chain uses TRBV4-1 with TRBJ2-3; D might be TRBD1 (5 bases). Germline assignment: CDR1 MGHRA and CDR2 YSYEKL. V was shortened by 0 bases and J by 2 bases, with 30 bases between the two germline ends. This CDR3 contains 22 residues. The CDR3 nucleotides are TGCGCCAGCAGCCAAGAAGAGGTTGACAAAAATTGGATTGGGGCCCTCACAGATACGCAGTATTTT. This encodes CASSQEEVDKNWIGALTDTQYF.

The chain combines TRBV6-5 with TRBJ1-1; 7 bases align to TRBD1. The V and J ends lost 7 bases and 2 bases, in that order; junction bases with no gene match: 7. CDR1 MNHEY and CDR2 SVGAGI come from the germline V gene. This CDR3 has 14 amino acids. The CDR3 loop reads CASIQGDTNTEAFF. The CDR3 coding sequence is TGTGCCAGCATCCAGGGGGACACTAACACTGAAGCTTTCTTT.

The CDR3 DNA is TGTGCCAGCAGCTATACAGGGTGGAGCACTGAAGCTTTCTTT. Its protein is CASSYTGWSTEAFF. The rearrangement uses TRBV6-6 and TRBJ1-1; perhaps TRBD1 as D (6 bases). This CDR3 comprises 14 residues. V was trimmed by 6 bases and J by 4 bases, leaving 15 bases between them. Germline CDR1 MNHNY, CDR2 SVGAGI (reference sequence).

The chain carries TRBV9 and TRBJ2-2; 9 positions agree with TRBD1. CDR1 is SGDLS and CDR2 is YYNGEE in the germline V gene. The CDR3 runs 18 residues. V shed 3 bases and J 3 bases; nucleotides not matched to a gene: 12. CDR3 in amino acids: CASSARGGGTGYTGELFF. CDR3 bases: TGTGCCAGCAGCGCCAGAGGAGGGGGGACAGGGTACACCGGGGAGCTGTTTTTT.

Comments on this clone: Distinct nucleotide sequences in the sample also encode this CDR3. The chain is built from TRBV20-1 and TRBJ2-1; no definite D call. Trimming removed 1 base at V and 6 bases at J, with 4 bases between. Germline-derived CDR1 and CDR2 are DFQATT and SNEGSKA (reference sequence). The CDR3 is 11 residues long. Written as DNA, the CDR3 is TGCAGTGCTAGAGGGAGCAATGAGCAGTTCTTC. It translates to CSARGSNEQFF.

CDR3 DNA: TGCAGCGTTGAAGATCTTGGACTAGCGGGGGGAGAGACCCAGTACTTC. Translating gives CSVEDLGLAGGETQYF. The chain has TRBV29-1 and TRBJ2-5; the match to TRBD2 covers 14 bases. Looked up from germline, CDR1 is SQVTM and CDR2 is ANQGSEA. The CDR3 sequence is 16 residues long. Unmatched junction bases numbered 4, after V lost 0 bases and J lost 4 bases. The variable domain in full, with the rest retrieved from reference TRBV29-1 and TRBJ2-5, is SAVISQKPSRDICQRGTSLTIQCQVDSQVTMMFWYRQQPGQSLTLIATANQGSEATYESGFVIDKFPISRPNLTFSTLTVSNMSPEDSSIYLCSVEDLGLAGGETQYFGPGTRLLVL.

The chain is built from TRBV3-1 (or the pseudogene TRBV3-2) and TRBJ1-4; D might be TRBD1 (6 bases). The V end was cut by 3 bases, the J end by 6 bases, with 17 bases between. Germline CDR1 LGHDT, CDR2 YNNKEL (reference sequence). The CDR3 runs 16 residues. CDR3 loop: CASSQLTGGRDEKLFF. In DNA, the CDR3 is TGTGCCAGCAGCCAGTTAACGGGGGGCCGGGATGAAAAACTGTTTTTT.

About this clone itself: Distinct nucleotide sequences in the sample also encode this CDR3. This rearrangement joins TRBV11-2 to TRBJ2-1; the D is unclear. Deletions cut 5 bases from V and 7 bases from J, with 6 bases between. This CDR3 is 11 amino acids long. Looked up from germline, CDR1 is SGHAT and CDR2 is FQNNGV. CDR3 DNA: TGTGCCAGCAGCCTAAATAATGAGCAGTTCTTC. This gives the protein CASSLNNEQFF.

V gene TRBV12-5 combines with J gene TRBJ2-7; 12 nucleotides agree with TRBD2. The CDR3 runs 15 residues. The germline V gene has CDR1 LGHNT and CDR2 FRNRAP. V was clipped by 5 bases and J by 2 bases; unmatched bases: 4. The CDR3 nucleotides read TGTGCTAGTGGTCCACTAGCGGGGGGTCCCTACGAGCAGTACTTC. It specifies CASGPLAGGPYEQYF.

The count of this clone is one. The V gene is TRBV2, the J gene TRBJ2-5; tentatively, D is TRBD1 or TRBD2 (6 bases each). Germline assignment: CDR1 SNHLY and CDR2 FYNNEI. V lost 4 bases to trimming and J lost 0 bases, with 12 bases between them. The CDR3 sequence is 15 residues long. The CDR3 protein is CASSAGALYQETQYF. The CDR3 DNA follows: TGTGCCAGCAGTGCGGGGGCCCTGTACCAAGAGACCCAGTACTTC. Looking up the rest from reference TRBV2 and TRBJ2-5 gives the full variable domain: EPEVTQTPSHQVTQMGQEVILRCVPISNHLYFYWYRQILGQKVEFLVSFYNNEISEKSEIFDDQFSVERPDGSNFTLKIRSTKLEDSAMYFCASSAGALYQETQYFGPGTRLLVL.

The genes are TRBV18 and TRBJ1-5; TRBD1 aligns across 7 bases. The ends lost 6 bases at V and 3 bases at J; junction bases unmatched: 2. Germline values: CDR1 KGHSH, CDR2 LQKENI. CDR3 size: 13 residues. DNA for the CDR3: TGTGCCAGCTCCGGACAGGCCAATCAGCCCCAGCATTTT. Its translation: CASSGQANQPQHF.

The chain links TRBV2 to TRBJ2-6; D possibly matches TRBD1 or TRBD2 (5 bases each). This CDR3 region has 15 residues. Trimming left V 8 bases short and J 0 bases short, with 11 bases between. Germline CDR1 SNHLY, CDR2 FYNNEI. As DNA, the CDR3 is TGTGCCAGCGCGGTGGGGACCTCTGGGGCCAACGTCCTGACTTTC. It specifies CASAVGTSGANVLTF.

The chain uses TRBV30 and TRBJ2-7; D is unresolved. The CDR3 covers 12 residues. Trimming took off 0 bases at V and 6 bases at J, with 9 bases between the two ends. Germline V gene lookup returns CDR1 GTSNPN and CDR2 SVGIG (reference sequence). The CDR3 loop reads CAWSVWDTEQYF. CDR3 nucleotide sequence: TGTGCCTGGAGTGTATGGGATACCGAGCAGTACTTC. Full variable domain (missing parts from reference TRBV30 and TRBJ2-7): SQTIHQWPATLVQPVGSPLSLECTVEGTSNPNLYWYRQAAGRGLQLLFYSVGIGQISSEVPQNLSASRPQDRQFILSSKKLLLSDSGFYLCAWSVWDTEQYFGPGTRLTVT.

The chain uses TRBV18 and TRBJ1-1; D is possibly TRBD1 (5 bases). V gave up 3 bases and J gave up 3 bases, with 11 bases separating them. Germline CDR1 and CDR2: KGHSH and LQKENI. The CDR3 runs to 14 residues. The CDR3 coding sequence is TGTGCCAGCTCACCCACAGTGGGGGACACTGAAGCTTTCTTT. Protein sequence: CASSPTVGDTEAFF.

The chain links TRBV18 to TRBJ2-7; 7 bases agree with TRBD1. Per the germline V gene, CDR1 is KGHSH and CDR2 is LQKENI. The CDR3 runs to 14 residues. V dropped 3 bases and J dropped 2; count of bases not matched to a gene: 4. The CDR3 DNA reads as TGTGCCAGCTCACCCGGGACAGAACCCTACGAGCAGTACTTC. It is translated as CASSPGTEPYEQYF.

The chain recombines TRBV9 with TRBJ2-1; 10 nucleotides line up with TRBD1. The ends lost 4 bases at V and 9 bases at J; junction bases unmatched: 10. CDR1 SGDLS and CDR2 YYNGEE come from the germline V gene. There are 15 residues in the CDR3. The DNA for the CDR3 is TGTGCCAGCAGCCCCCGGGACAGGGGTTTAGGTGAGCAGTTCTTC. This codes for CASSPRDRGLGEQFF.

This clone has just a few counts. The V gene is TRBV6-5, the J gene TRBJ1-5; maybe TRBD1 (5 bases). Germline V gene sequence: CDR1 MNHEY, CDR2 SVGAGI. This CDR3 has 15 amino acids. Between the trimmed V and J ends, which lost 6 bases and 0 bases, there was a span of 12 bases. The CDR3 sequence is CASSLNRYSNQPQHF. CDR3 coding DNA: TGTGCCAGCAGCCTAAACAGGTATAGCAATCAGCCCCAGCATTTT.

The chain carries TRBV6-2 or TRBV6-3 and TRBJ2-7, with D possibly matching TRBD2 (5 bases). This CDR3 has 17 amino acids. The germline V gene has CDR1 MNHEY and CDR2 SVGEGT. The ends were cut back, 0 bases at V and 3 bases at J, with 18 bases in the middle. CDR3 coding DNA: TGTGCCAGCAGTTACTCCCTCGTGGGGAGAAGGGACTACGAGCAGTACTTC. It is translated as CASSYSLVGRRDYEQYF.

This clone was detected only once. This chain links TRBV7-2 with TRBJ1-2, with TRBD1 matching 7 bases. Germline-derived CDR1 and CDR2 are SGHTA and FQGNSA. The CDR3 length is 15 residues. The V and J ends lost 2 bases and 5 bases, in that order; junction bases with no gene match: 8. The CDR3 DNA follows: TGTGCCAGCAGCTTACAGGGGGGAGAGGTTTATGGCTACACCTTC. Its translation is CASSLQGGEVYGYTF.

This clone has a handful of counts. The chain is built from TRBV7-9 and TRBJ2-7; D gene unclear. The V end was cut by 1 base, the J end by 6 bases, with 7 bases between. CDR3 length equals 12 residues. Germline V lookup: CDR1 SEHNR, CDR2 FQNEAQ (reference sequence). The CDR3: CASSLDFSEQYF. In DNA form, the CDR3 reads TGTGCCAGCAGCTTAGATTTCTCCGAGCAGTACTTC.

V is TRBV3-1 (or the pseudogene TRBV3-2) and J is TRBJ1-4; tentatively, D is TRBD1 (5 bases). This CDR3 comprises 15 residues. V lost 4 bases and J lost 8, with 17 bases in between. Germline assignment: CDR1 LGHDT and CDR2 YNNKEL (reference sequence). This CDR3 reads CASSPRSGLREKLFF. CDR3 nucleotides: TGTGCCAGCAGCCCCCGATCGGGGCTTAGAGAAAAACTGTTTTTT.

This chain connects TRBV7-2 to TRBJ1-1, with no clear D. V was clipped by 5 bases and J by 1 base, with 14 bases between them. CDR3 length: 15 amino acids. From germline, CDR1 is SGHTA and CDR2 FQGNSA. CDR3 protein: CASSRGEAGNTEAFF. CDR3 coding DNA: TGTGCCAGCAGCCGCGGGGAAGCTGGGAACACTGAAGCTTTCTTT.

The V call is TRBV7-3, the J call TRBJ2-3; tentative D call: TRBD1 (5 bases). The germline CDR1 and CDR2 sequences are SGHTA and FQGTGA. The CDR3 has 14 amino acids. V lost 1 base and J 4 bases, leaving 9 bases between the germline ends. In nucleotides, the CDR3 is TGTGCCAGCAGCTTAATAGGGGCGTCAGATACGCAGTATTTT. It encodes CASSLIGASDTQYF.

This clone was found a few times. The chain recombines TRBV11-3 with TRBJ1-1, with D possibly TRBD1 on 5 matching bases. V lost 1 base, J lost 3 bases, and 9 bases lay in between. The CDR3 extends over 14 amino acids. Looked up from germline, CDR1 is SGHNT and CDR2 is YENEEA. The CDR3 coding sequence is TGTGCCAGCAGCTTAGGTTGGGGGGACACTGAAGCTTTCTTT. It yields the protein CASSLGWGDTEAFF.

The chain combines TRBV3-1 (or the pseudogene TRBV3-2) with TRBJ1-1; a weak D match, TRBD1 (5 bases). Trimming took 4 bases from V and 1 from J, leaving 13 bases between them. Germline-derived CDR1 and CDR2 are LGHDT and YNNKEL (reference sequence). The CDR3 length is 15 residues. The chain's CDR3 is CASSLSGGANTEAFF. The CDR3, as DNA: TGTGCCAGCAGCCTAAGTGGGGGAGCGAACACTGAAGCTTTCTTT.

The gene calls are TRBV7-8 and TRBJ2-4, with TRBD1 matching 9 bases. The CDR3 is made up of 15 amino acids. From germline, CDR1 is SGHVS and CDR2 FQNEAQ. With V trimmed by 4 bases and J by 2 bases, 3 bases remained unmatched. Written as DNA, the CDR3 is TGTGCCAGCAGCTCACAGGGGGCAACCAAAAACATTCAGTACTTC. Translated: CASSSQGATKNIQYF.